These 20 T cell receptor beta chains share one sample of origin, sequenced in a study of metastatic and nonmetastatic thyroid tumors. Ahead of thyroid surgery, no patient had received treatment of any kind. TCRdb used MiXCR to call clones anew from the PCR reads. The repertoire holds 20,000 to 25,000 clones, with under 30% as singletons. Input material: tumor tissue. These receptors came from a male donor with papillary thyroid cancer or a benign thyroid nodule (not recorded which). Some clones in this sample may be carry-over from other donors' samples.

The table lists this clone with many counts. The rearrangement uses TRBV28 and TRBJ1-2; TRBD1 is a possible D gene (5 bases). Germline V gives CDR1 MDHEN, CDR2 SYDVKM. V was trimmed by 7 bases and J by 4 bases, leaving 22 bases between them. The CDR3 has 16 residues. Here the CDR3 reads CASKGTDYKDGYGYTF. CDR3 bases: TGTGCCAGCAAAGGGACCGACTATAAGGACGGCTATGGCTACACCTTC.

This clone was recorded at least ten times. The chain couples TRBV12-3 or TRBV12-4 to TRBJ1-3; 8 bases fit TRBD1. Losses at the gene ends were 6 bases for V and 5 bases for J; bases not matched to a gene: 9. The CDR3 is 15 residues long. The CDR3 protein is CASRPETGDRNTIYF. As DNA, the CDR3 is TGTGCCAGCAGGCCCGAGACAGGGGACAGAAACACCATATATTTT.

The J gene is TRBJ1-1, the V gene TRBV11-2; D gene ambiguous. Trimming shortened V by 2 bases and J by 5 bases, and 18 bases separated the two germline ends. The CDR3 is 16 residues long. Germline V gene lookup returns CDR1 SGHAT and CDR2 FQNNGV. The CDR3 DNA reads as TGTGCCAGCAGCTTATCCTCTTGCGGGGTTATTACTGAAGCTTTCTTT. Amino acid sequence: CASSLSSCGVITEAFF.

The rearrangement uses TRBV11-2 and TRBJ2-3, with 7 bases that match TRBD1. Germline CDR1 SGHAT, CDR2 FQNNGV. The CDR3 is made up of 16 amino acids. J gave up 0 bases and V 4 bases, and 7 bases lay outside the gene matches. In nucleotides, the CDR3 is TGTGCCAGCAGCTCTCGGACAGGCCTGAGCACAGATACGCAGTATTTT. This translates into CASSSRTGLSTDTQYF.

This clone was counted many times. The genes are TRBV7-2 and TRBJ2-5, with D hard to call. This CDR3 comprises 12 residues. V gave up 5 bases and J gave up 5 bases, with 9 bases separating them. Germline values: CDR1 SGHTA, CDR2 FQGNSA. CDR3 residues: CASSLSAETQYF. The DNA for the CDR3 is TGTGCCAGCAGCCTCTCCGCCGAGACCCAGTACTTC. Full variable domain (outside the CDR3, taken from reference TRBV7-2 and TRBJ2-5): GAGVSQSPSNKVTEKGKDVELRCDPISGHTALYWYRQSLGQGLEFLIYFQGNSAPDKSGLPSDRFSAERTGGSVSTLTIQRTQQEDSAVYLCASSLSAETQYFGPGTRLLVL.

This chain connects TRBV11-2 to TRBJ2-1; TRBD2 agrees at 10 bases. In germline, CDR1 is SGHAT, CDR2 FQNNGV. V dropped 0 bases and J dropped 7; count of bases not matched to a gene: 9. The length of the CDR3 is 17 residues. CDR3 in amino acids: CASSLDLSSGRGNEQFF. CDR3 in DNA: TGTGCCAGCAGCTTAGATCTCTCTAGCGGGAGAGGAAATGAGCAGTTCTTC.

There are many counts of this clone. The chain joins TRBV3-1 to TRBJ2-2; possibly TRBD1 for D (6 bases). The germline V gene encodes CDR1 LGHDT and CDR2 YNNKEL (reference sequence). Trimming pared 4 bases from V and 8 bases from J, leaving 14 bases between. The CDR3 sequence is 14 residues long. In DNA form, the CDR3 reads TGTGCCAGCAGCCCGGGACACGGAAAGGGGGAGCTGTTTTTT. Translating gives CASSPGHGKGELFF.

This clone was observed many times. The gene calls are TRBV11-1 and TRBJ2-3, with D possibly TRBD1 on 6 matching bases. Germline-derived CDR1 and CDR2 are SGHAT and FQDESV (reference sequence). Between the trimmed V and J ends, which lost 5 bases and 1 base, there was a span of 10 bases. This CDR3 has 14 residues. The CDR3, as DNA: TGTGCCAGCAGCACCCGACAGGGCACAGATACGCAGTATTTT. Amino acids: CASSTRQGTDTQYF.

This clone has a count of ten or more. The CDR3, as DNA: TGTGCCAGCAGCCCTAGTCTAGCGAGGTCCACAGATACGCAGTATTTT. Protein sequence: CASSPSLARSTDTQYF. This chain connects TRBV3-1 to TRBJ2-3, with D possibly being TRBD2 (6 bases). This CDR3 has 16 residues. CDR1 is LGHDT and CDR2 is YNNKEL in the germline V gene (reference sequence). With 4 bases removed from V and 2 bases from J, the gap between germline ends came to 16 bases.

This clone was counted many times. The chain's CDR3 is CASSRSGLYEQYF. The CDR3 region has the DNA TGTGCCAGCAGTCGGAGCGGACTATACGAGCAGTACTTC. The rearrangement uses TRBV11-1 and TRBJ2-7, with D tentatively TRBD2 (6 bases). Germline V gives CDR1 SGHAT, CDR2 FQDESV (reference sequence). The CDR3 has 13 amino acids. V shed 6 bases and J shed 4 bases, with 13 bases lying between them.

A word on this clone: Sequence at one end of the junction differs from germline and may be a read error. This chain links TRBV5-1 with TRBJ1-3; 9 nucleotides line up with TRBD1. The CDR3 spans 16 residues. Looked up from germline, CDR1 is SGHRS and CDR2 is YFSETQ. CDR3 DNA: TGCGACAGCAGCTTGGCAACCGGGACAGGGGGAAACACCATATATTTT. This encodes CDSSLATGTGGNTIYF.

This clone was seen at least ten times. The rearrangement joins TRBV20-1 to TRBJ2-4; the D gene could be TRBD1 or TRBD2 (5 bases each). V lost 6 bases, J lost 10 bases, and 16 bases lay in between. The germline gives CDR1 DFQATT, CDR2 SNEGSKA (reference sequence). This CDR3 has 12 residues. The CDR3 loop reads CSATDWGTIQYF. In nucleotides, the CDR3 is TGCAGTGCCACGGACTGGGGGACGATTCAGTACTTC.

The V gene is TRBV6-5, the J gene TRBJ2-3; TRBD1 matches 7 bases. This CDR3 has 15 residues. Germline V gene data show CDR1 as MNHEY and CDR2 as SVGAGI. J was trimmed by 0 bases and V by 4 bases; bases with no gene match: 4. This chain's CDR3 is CASSLGQTSTDTQYF. The CDR3 nucleotides are TGTGCCAGCAGTTTGGGACAGACTAGCACAGATACGCAGTATTTT.

This clone was seen at least ten times. This sequence joins TRBV3-1 and TRBJ1-3, with D possibly matching TRBD1 (6 bases). CDR1 and CDR2 (germline): LGHDT, YNNKEL (reference sequence). V lost 0 bases to trimming and J lost 4 bases, with 13 bases between them. The CDR3 contains 16 residues. CDR3 nucleotide sequence: TGTGCCAGCAGCCAAGATTTCGGACAGCTAGGAAACACCATATATTTT. Its protein product is CASSQDFGQLGNTIYF.

In its sample, this clone was seen many times. The chain carries TRBV7-2 and TRBJ2-7, with 10 bases matching TRBD1. V trimming: 3 bases; J trimming: 4 bases; junction bases outside the gene matches: 3. Looked up from germline, CDR1 is SGHTA and CDR2 is FQGNSA. The length of the CDR3 is 14 residues. As DNA, the CDR3 is TGTGCCAGCAGCTTGGGACAGGGGAGATACGAGCAGTACTTC. Protein sequence: CASSLGQGRYEQYF.

The chain combines TRBV6-1 with TRBJ2-7; 8 nucleotides agree with TRBD2. Germline CDR1 reads MNHNS; CDR2 reads SASEGT. With V trimmed by 6 bases and J by 2 bases, 9 bases remained unmatched. This CDR3 contains 15 residues. DNA for the CDR3: TGTGCCAGCAGACTAGGACTAGCTGGGACCTACGAGCAGTACTTC. This translates into CASRLGLAGTYEQYF.

This clone has ten or more counts. This chain uses TRBV15 with TRBJ1-1, with D possibly matching TRBD1 (5 bases). CDR3 length: 14 residues. The V and J ends lost 7 bases and 4 bases respectively, with 16 bases between them. Per the germline V gene, CDR1 is LNHNV and CDR2 is YYDKDF (reference sequence). DNA for the CDR3: TGTGCCACCACCGGAACTGCGGGGGTCACTGAAGCTTTCTTT. Amino acid sequence: CATTGTAGVTEAFF.

The gene calls are TRBV10-3 and TRBJ2-3, with 14 bases that match TRBD2. Germline V gene data show CDR1 as ENHRY and CDR2 as SYGVKD. The CDR3 consists of 18 residues. V gave up 4 bases and J gave up 2 bases; unmatched junction bases: 8. The DNA of the CDR3 is TGTGCCATCAGTGGGTCCCGGACTAGCGGGAGGTTCACAGATACGCAGTATTTT. Amino acids: CAISGSRTSGRFTDTQYF.

The sample holds many counts of this clone. This chain links TRBV7-2 with TRBJ1-2; D is unclear. Germline V gene sequence: CDR1 SGHTA, CDR2 FQGNSA. This CDR3 has 13 amino acids. V lost 2 bases and J lost 4, with 8 bases in between. In DNA form, the CDR3 reads TGTGCCAGCAGCTTAACTAAGGCCTATGGCTACACCTTC. It codes for CASSLTKAYGYTF.

With regard to this clone: A read error is likely, as this CDR3 ends without the conserved phenylalanine or tryptophan. The DNA is omitted, as the CDR3 cannot be located on it reliably, and the CDR3 follows TCRdb's listing. The V call is TRBV28, the J call TRBJ2-1. The CDR3 contains 14 residues when both ends are counted. CDR1 MDHEN and CDR2 SYDVKM come from the germline V gene. The CDR3 loop is CASSFIGDYNEQLL.